This T cell receptor (beta chain) comes out of a study of T cell repertoires in cytomegalovirus infection. As for this clonotype: What it binds is unknown.

TCRdb re-called the reads through MiXCR, storing one row per CDR3 protein. The sample records around 900,000 distinct CDR3 sequences, around 30% being singletons. Germline CDR1 reads SGDLS; CDR2 reads YYNGEE. The CDR3 is 16 residues long. V was clipped by 3 bases and J by 2 bases, with 15 bases between them. This receptor was obtained from a human donor in good health (CMV status not recorded). Some clones in this sample may be carry-over from other donors' samples. V and J are TRBV9 and TRBJ2-1; no firm D call. This material consisted of cultured CD8+ T cells from PBMCs, taken from culture after CMV antigen stimulation. The CDR3 DNA is TGTGCCAGCAGCGCCCGTCGGGCAGGAGCCTACAATGAGCAGTTCTTC. Translated: CASSARRAGAYNEQFF.